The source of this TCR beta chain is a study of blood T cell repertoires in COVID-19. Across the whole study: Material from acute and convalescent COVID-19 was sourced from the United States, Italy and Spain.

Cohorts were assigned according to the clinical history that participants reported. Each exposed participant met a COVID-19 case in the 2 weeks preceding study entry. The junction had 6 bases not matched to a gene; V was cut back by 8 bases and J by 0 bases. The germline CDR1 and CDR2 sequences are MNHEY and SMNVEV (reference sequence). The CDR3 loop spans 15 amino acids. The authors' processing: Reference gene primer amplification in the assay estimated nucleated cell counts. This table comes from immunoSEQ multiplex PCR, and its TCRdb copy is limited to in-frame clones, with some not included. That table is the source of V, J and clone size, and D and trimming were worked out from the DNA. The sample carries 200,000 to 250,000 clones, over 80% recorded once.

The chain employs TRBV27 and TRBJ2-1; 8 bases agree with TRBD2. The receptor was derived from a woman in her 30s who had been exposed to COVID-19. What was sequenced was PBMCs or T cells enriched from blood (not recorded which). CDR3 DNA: TGTGCCAGCCGCATCAGCGGGAGCTCCTACAATGAGCAGTTCTTC. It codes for CASRISGSSYNEQFF.